Listed below are T cell receptor beta chains from one sample, sequenced in a study of T cells after yellow fever vaccination. TCRdb re-called the 5' RACE reads with MiXCR, one entry per CDR3 protein. The table lists 99,000 or so distinct CDR3 sequences, approximately 5.5% of them singletons. Material: CD8+ T cells sorted from PBMCs, obtained 10 days after the yellow fever booster vaccination. The source is a man younger than 35 who received the YFV17D yellow fever vaccine. CDR3s include the opening cysteine and the closing phenylalanine or tryptophan. The D gene is left open where the match is weak. The size field is filled for only some rows; it gives once, few, many or a size class.

>TRBV7-3|TRBD1|TRBJ1-1|-
TGTGCCAGCAGCTTAAGTCCAGGGGGCTACACTGAAGCTTTCTTT
CASSLSPGGYTEAFF
>TRBV6-7|-|TRBJ1-6|many
TGTGCCAGCAGTTACTGGCATGAAATCCACTTT
CASSYWHEIHF
>TRBV29-1|-|TRBJ1-1|-
TGCAGCGTTGAAGAACGATGGGATGAAGCTTTCTTT
CSVEERWDEAFF
>TRBV20-1|TRBD1|TRBJ1-2|-
TGCAGTGCTAGAGATTTCCAGGGGGCGAATGGCTACACCTTC
CSARDFQGANGYTF
>TRBV9|-|TRBJ1-2|-
TGTGCCAGCAGCGCCGCCGATTCAGGGATCTCAGGCTACACCTTC
CASSAADSGISGYTF
>TRBV29-1|-|TRBJ2-3|-
TGCAGCGTTGACTGGGGCGCGGGCACAGATACGCAGTATTTT
CSVDWGAGTDTQYF
>TRBV29-1|-|TRBJ2-3|few
TGCAGCGTTCACAGGGATGGGACAGATACGCAGTATTTT
CSVHRDGTDTQYF
>TRBV5-1|-|TRBJ1-1|few
TGCGCCAGCAGCTTGTGGGGGGGAAGTGGACCTGAAGCTTTCTTT
CASSLWGGSGPEAFF
>TRBV2|-|TRBJ2-3|-
TGTGCCAGCAGTGAATCGGTAGGGGGTCTCACAGATACGCAGTATTTT
CASSESVGGLTDTQYF
>TRBV7-9|-|TRBJ2-5|many
TGTGCCAGCAGCTTAGCAGAGGAGACCCAGTACTTC
CASSLAEETQYF
>TRBV29-1|-|TRBJ2-7|few
TGCAGCGCGCGGACACTCTCCTACGAGCAGTACTTC
CSARTLSYEQYF
>TRBV11-2|-|TRBJ2-2|few
TGTGCCAGCAGCCCAGAGAACACCGGGGAGCTGTTTTTT
CASSPENTGELFF
>TRBV12-3/TRBV12-4|TRBD1|TRBJ1-1|few
TGTGCCAGCGGGACAGGGAGAATTGAAGCTTTCTTT
CASGTGRIEAFF
>TRBV27|TRBD1|TRBJ2-7|-
TGTGCCAGCAGTTTAGGGACCGGGACAGGGGGCTACTACGAGCAGTACTTC
CASSLGTGTGGYYEQYF
>TRBV4-3|-|TRBJ2-5|many
TGCGCCAGCAGCCAAGATATCGACGATCAAGAGACCCAGTACTTC
CASSQDIDDQETQYF
>TRBV7-9|-|TRBJ1-1|-
TGTGCCAGCAGCTTAGTTCTCGTCAACACTGAAGCTTTCTTT
CASSLVLVNTEAFF
>TRBV4-1|TRBD1|TRBJ2-7|-
TGCGCCAGCAGCCAAACTTCAACTCCCGGGGACAGGGCCTACGAGCAGTACTTC
CASSQTSTPGDRAYEQYF
>TRBV7-9|-|TRBJ1-5|few
TGTGCCAGCGCGCCGGGGACGTATCCGCCCCAGCATTTT
CASAPGTYPPQHF
>TRBV29-1|-|TRBJ1-2|-
TGCAGCGTTGCGGCCGGGACGGGCTACACCTTC
CSVAAGTGYTF
>TRBV24-1|TRBD1|TRBJ2-1|-
TGTGCCACCAGTGGAGACAGGGACTCCTACAATGAGCAGTTCTTC
CATSGDRDSYNEQFF
>TRBV24-1|-|TRBJ1-5|few
TGTGCCACCAGTGATTCCCAGAGCAATCAGCCCCAGCATTTT
CATSDSQSNQPQHF
>TRBV12-3/TRBV12-4|-|TRBJ1-4|once
TGTGCCAGCAGTTTTTATGTCGGTGAAAAACTGTTTTTT
CASSFYVGEKLFF
>TRBV5-6|TRBD1|TRBJ2-1|-
TGTGCCAGCGGGACAGAGTACAATGAGCAGTTCTTC
CASGTEYNEQFF
>TRBV10-3|TRBD2|TRBJ2-3|many
TGTGCCGCCCTAGCGGGGGTCACAGATACGCAGTATTTT
CAALAGVTDTQYF
>TRBV10-3|TRBD2|TRBJ2-1|many
TGTGCCATCAGTGAGTCGAGTGGCGGGGGGGCCTACAATGAGCAGTTCTTC
CAISESSGGGAYNEQFF
>TRBV27|-|TRBJ2-3|few
TGTGCCAGCAGTTTGCTCACAGGCGGAAAAACGCAGTATTTT
CASSLLTGGKTQYF
>TRBV6-1|TRBD1|TRBJ2-7|few
TGTGCCAGCAGTTTCCGGGACAGCGCCTACGAGCAGTACTTC
CASSFRDSAYEQYF
>TRBV24-1|TRBD1|TRBJ2-2|-
TGTGCCACCAGCGTCGAGCGGACAGGGGGTAGCACCGGGGAGCTGTTTTTT
CATSVERTGGSTGELFF
>TRBV4-2|-|TRBJ1-4|few
TGTGCCAGCAGCCAAGGGGACTTCCTACAGGAAAAACTGTTTTTT
CASSQGDFLQEKLFF
>TRBV12-5|-|TRBJ2-1|few
TGTGCTAGTGGTCTAGGGCGGTTACTCGGAAGTGAGCAGTTCTTC
CASGLGRLLGSEQFF
>TRBV12-3/TRBV12-4|-|TRBJ1-2|-
TGTGCCAGCAGTTCGTCTGAATCCTATGGCTACACCTTC
CASSSSESYGYTF
>TRBV12-3/TRBV12-4|-|TRBJ2-7|-
TGTGCCAGCAGTTTTGGGATTGGAGTTGGCGAGCAGTACTTC
CASSFGIGVGEQYF
>TRBV9|-|TRBJ2-5|many
TGTGCCAGCAGCACGCGGCCCCAAGAGACCCAGTACTTC
CASSTRPQETQYF
>TRBV4-1|TRBD2|TRBJ2-7|many
TGCGCCAGCAGCCAAGTTGGGCTAGCGGGGGTTTGGTACGAGCAGTACTTC
CASSQVGLAGVWYEQYF
>TRBV20-1|-|TRBJ1-1|-
TGCAGTGCTAGAGACCCCGAACGTCCGGACACTGAAGCTTTCTTT
CSARDPERPDTEAFF
>TRBV11-3|TRBD2|TRBJ2-1|-
TGTGCCAGCAGCCCGAGCGGGGGGGCCAACAATGAGCAGTTCTTC
CASSPSGGANNEQFF
>TRBV6-6|TRBD1|TRBJ2-1|-
TGTGCCAGCATACCGGGACAGGGGGTAAATGAGCAGTTCTTC
CASIPGQGVNEQFF
>TRBV5-1|-|TRBJ2-3|many
TGCGCCAGCAGCTTGAAAGAGGGGGGCACCACAGATACGCAGTATTTT
CASSLKEGGTTDTQYF
>TRBV6-2/TRBV6-3|-|TRBJ2-7|-
TGTGCCAGCAGTTACTCGAGATTCGGGGGCGAGTACGAGCAGTACTTC
CASSYSRFGGEYEQYF
>TRBV6-6|-|TRBJ2-7|-
TGTGCCAGCATTCCCGGGACATCCTTATACGAGCAGTACTTC
CASIPGTSLYEQYF
>TRBV5-5|TRBD2|TRBJ2-5|many
TGTGCCAGCAGCTTGGAAGTAGCGGGGGGGCGCGAGACCCAGTACTTC
CASSLEVAGGRETQYF
>TRBV28|TRBD1|TRBJ1-5|-
TGTGCCAGCAGTAAGCGGACAGGGGGCTCCCAGCCCCAGCATTTT
CASSKRTGGSQPQHF
>TRBV5-1|TRBD1|TRBJ2-1|many
TGCGCCAGCAGCTTCACCGGGACAGGGGTGTACAATGAGCAGTTCTTC
CASSFTGTGVYNEQFF
>TRBV6-5|-|TRBJ1-1|medium-sized
TGTGCCAGCAGTTACTACCCCGGTCGGGGCACTGAAGCTTTCTTT
CASSYYPGRGTEAFF
>TRBV12-3/TRBV12-4|TRBD2|TRBJ2-3|-
TGTGCCAGCAGTCCCGGGGGGGGGGGGCTCGGAGATACGCAGTATTTT
CASSPGGGGLGDTQYF
>TRBV29-1|-|TRBJ2-1|many
TGCAGCGTTGAAGTCGGTAGTAGGAGGGGTGAGCAGTTCTTC
CSVEVGSRRGEQFF
>TRBV13|-|TRBJ2-5|few
TGTGCCAGCAGCTTCGGGCGGACCCAGTACTTC
CASSFGRTQYF
>TRBV7-9|-|TRBJ2-5|-
TGTGCCAGCAGCGATTTCTCCGGGGAGACCCAGTACTTC
CASSDFSGETQYF
>TRBV7-9|-|TRBJ1-1|-
TGTGCCAGCAGCCGCGCGACGGGTGAAGCTTTCTTT
CASSRATGEAFF
>TRBV6-1|-|TRBJ2-2|many
TGTGCCAGCAGTGAAGAACTAGCGAACACCGGGGAGCTGTTTTTT
CASSEELANTGELFF
>TRBV4-3|TRBD2|TRBJ2-3|few
TGCGCCAGCAGCCAAGAACTAGCGGGGGGCCCGACAGATACGCAGTATTTT
CASSQELAGGPTDTQYF